The 28 T cell receptor beta chains presented below share a single source sample, sequenced in a study of T cell responses to AZD1222 COVID-19 vaccine. The table came from immunoSEQ multiplex PCR; TCRdb's copy has only in-frame clones and leaves some out. The table shows some 86,000 clones, with roughly 86% occurring only once. Sequencing was performed on peripheral blood, taken 28 days after the second AZD1222 dose. These receptors all stem from an adult who received the AZD1222 COVID-19 vaccine.

The chain joins TRBV6-5 to TRBJ2-7, with TRBD2 identical over 7 bases. This CDR3 spans 10 amino acids. Germline lookup yields CDR1 MNHEY and CDR2 SVGAGI. V dropped 10 bases and J dropped 7; count of bases not matched to a gene: 4. DNA for the CDR3: TGTGCCACCTGGGGGGGAGAGCAGTACTTC. Protein product: CATWGGEQYF.

The chain joins TRBV7-9 to TRBJ2-7; 9 bases agree with TRBD1. Germline assignment: CDR1 SEHNR and CDR2 FQNEAQ (reference sequence). J gave up 5 bases and V 5 bases, and 7 bases lay outside the gene matches. CDR3 length equals 14 residues. The DNA for the CDR3 is TGTGCCAGCAGCCCGGGACAGGGCTGGGACGAGCAGTACTTC. Its translation is CASSPGQGWDEQYF. Filled out from reference TRBV7-9 and TRBJ2-7, the complete variable domain reads DTGVSQNPRHKITKRGQNVTFRCDPISEHNRLYWYRQTLGQGPEFLTYFQNEAQLEKSRLLSDRFSAERPKGSFSTLEIQRTEQGDSAMYLCASSPGQGWDEQYFGPGTRLTVT.

The chain joins TRBV7-9 to TRBJ1-4; 8 bases are shared with TRBD1. The CDR3 spans 15 residues. The germline V gene encodes CDR1 SEHNR and CDR2 FQNEAQ (reference sequence). J was trimmed by 5 bases and V by 5 bases; bases with no gene match: 7. CDR3 loop: CASSPWTGRNEKLFF. For the CDR3, the DNA is TGTGCCAGCAGCCCATGGACAGGGAGAAATGAAAAACTGTTTTTT.

This clone was detected once. This sequence joins TRBV5-4 and TRBJ2-1, with 9 bases matching TRBD2. This CDR3 has 16 residues. The V and J ends lost 0 bases and 8 bases, in that order; junction bases with no gene match: 9. CDR1 and CDR2 (germline): SGHNT, YYREEE (reference sequence). DNA of the CDR3: TGTGCCAGCAGCTTGGAGGCGGGAGGGCATATCGATGAGCAGTTCTTC. Protein sequence: CASSLEAGGHIDEQFF.

The chain uses TRBV7-4 and TRBJ1-2; possibly TRBD1 for D (6 bases). The length of the CDR3 is 13 residues. V was trimmed by 3 bases and J by 3 bases, leaving 8 bases between them. Germline V lookup: CDR1 SGHVT, CDR2 SQSDAQ. The CDR3 bases are TGTGCCAGCAGCTTCCAGGGGTACTATGGCTACACCTTC. Protein product: CASSFQGYYGYTF.

The chain employs TRBV29-1 and TRBJ2-7, with D possibly TRBD1 on 6 matching bases. Germline V CDR1 and CDR2: SQVTM, ANQGSEA. This CDR3 is built from 14 residues. Trimming left V 7 bases short and J 2 bases short, with 18 bases between. In nucleotides, the CDR3 is TGCAGCGCGGGCCTACAGGGTAGAACCTACGAGCAGTACTTC. Protein sequence: CSAGLQGRTYEQYF.

This clone appeared once. The chain uses TRBV5-1 and TRBJ2-7; D may be TRBD2 (6 bases). The germline gives CDR1 SGHRS, CDR2 YFSETQ. Trimming left V 5 bases short and J 6 bases short, with 9 bases between. The CDR3 is 11 amino acids. The CDR3 region is CASSGGIEQYF. The CDR3 DNA sequence: TGCGCCAGCAGTGGGGGGATCGAGCAGTACTTC.

This clone is a singleton in its sample. The chain joins TRBV27 to TRBJ1-5; 10 nucleotides agree with TRBD1. The trim removed 3 bases at V and 15 bases at J, leaving 17 bases unmatched. Germline CDR1 reads MNHEY; CDR2 reads SMNVEV (reference sequence). The CDR3 runs 16 residues. The CDR3 here is CASSFRPGTGVNTPHF. The CDR3 DNA reads as TGTGCCAGCAGTTTTCGTCCCGGGACAGGGGTGAATACTCCGCATTTT.

V usage is TRBV19 and J usage is TRBJ2-1, with 12 positions matching TRBD2. V lost 5 bases and J lost 5; bases outside the gene matches: 1. This CDR3 contains 14 residues. Germline lookup yields CDR1 LNHDA and CDR2 SQIVND (reference sequence). CDR3 DNA: TGTGCCAGTAGTCCTAGCGGGGGGGACAATGAGCAGTTCTTC. This translates into CASSPSGGDNEQFF.

This clone was seen a single time. Other DNA sequences within the sample encode an identical CDR3. The gene calls are TRBV19 and TRBJ2-7, with no clear D. Germline V gene lookup returns CDR1 LNHDA and CDR2 SQIVND (reference sequence). Trimming shortened V by 0 bases and J by 4 bases, and 7 bases separated the two germline ends. The CDR3 sequence is 13 residues long. The CDR3 sequence is CASSIDRRYEQYF. CDR3 in DNA: TGTGCCAGTAGTATAGATAGAAGGTACGAGCAGTACTTC.

The rearrangement uses TRBV27 and TRBJ1-6, with TRBD1 identical over 9 bases. V was pared by 4 bases and J by 7 bases, with 8 bases of the junction left unmatched. Germline CDR1 MNHEY, CDR2 SMNVEV (reference sequence). The CDR3 length is 16 residues. DNA of the CDR3: TGTGCCAGCAGTTCAACAGGGGGCTCTAGGAATTCACCCCTCCACTTT. Translation gives CASSSTGGSRNSPLHF.

The rearrangement uses TRBV5-4 and TRBJ2-2; no clear D gene. The V gene lost 4 bases and the J gene lost 6 bases, with 16 bases spanning the gap. From germline, CDR1 is SGHNT and CDR2 YYREEE (reference sequence). CDR3 length: 15 amino acids. CDR3 sequence reads: CASSGVLGRAGELFF. The CDR3 DNA sequence: TGTGCCAGCAGCGGGGTCTTGGGCCGGGCCGGGGAGCTGTTTTTT.

The rearrangement joins TRBV7-2 to TRBJ2-2; the match to TRBD1 covers 9 bases. There are 15 residues in the CDR3. Looked up from germline, CDR1 is SGHTA and CDR2 is FQGNSA. J gave up 4 bases and V 5 bases, and 5 bases lay outside the gene matches. The CDR3 DNA reads TGTGCCAGCAGCCTACAGGGGGCGGTCACCGGGGAGCTGTTTTTT. This translates into CASSLQGAVTGELFF. Filled out from reference TRBV7-2 and TRBJ2-2, the complete variable domain reads GAGVSQSPSNKVTEKGKDVELRCDPISGHTALYWYRQSLGQGLEFLIYFQGNSAPDKSGLPSDRFSAERTGGSVSTLTIQRTQQEDSAVYLCASSLQGAVTGELFFGEGSRLTVL.

The chain links TRBV6-5 to TRBJ2-1; 9 bases map to TRBD2. The CDR3 is made up of 15 amino acids. V was pared by 3 bases and J by 4 bases, with 4 bases of the junction left unmatched. Germline CDR1 and CDR2: MNHEY and SVGAGI. CDR3 in DNA: TGTGCCAGCAGTTATAGAAGCGGGAGGTACAATGAGCAGTTCTTC. This gives the protein CASSYRSGRYNEQFF.

The genes are TRBV27 and TRBJ1-2, with no clear D. Germline CDR1 and CDR2: MNHEY and SMNVEV (reference sequence). There are 13 residues in the CDR3. V was pared by 5 bases and J by 1 base, with 8 bases between. CDR3 DNA sequence: TGTGCCAGCAGTCTAAGGAATAACTATGGCTACACCTTC. It yields the protein CASSLRNNYGYTF.

As to this clone: Additional DNA sequences in this sample encode the identical CDR3. The chain uses TRBV6-1 and TRBJ2-6; D gene ambiguous. Germline V gene lookup returns CDR1 MNHNS and CDR2 SASEGT. Trimming removed 3 bases from V and 0 bases from J, with 6 bases in between. The CDR3 is 15 residues long. CDR3: CASSEGSSGANVLTF. The CDR3 DNA sequence: TGTGCCAGCAGTGAGGGAAGCTCTGGGGCCAACGTCCTGACTTTC.

The V gene is TRBV10-3, the J gene TRBJ1-1; D perhaps matches TRBD1 (6 bases). V shed 2 bases and J shed 6 bases, with 22 bases lying between them. CDR3 size: 17 residues. The germline V gene encodes CDR1 ENHRY and CDR2 SYGVKD. The CDR3 here is CAISEQTGARPLAEAFF. CDR3 coding DNA: TGTGCCATCAGTGAGCAGACAGGCGCTAGGCCGCTGGCTGAAGCTTTCTTT.

This chain connects TRBV3-1 (or the pseudogene TRBV3-2) to TRBJ2-1; D unclear. Germline assignment: CDR1 LGHDT and CDR2 YNNKEL (reference sequence). Trimming left V 1 base short and J 10 bases short, with 29 bases between. This CDR3 is 19 amino acids long. The CDR3 DNA sequence: TGTGCCAGCAGCCAAGCCTCCGATTCGGGCTTTTGGGCTTCTGGGGAGCAGTTCTTC. Amino acids: CASSQASDSGFWASGEQFF.

Only one count was recorded for this clone. J is TRBJ1-6 and V is TRBV18; D ambiguous. The CDR3 runs 13 residues. The ends were cut back, 4 bases at V and 6 bases at J, with 7 bases in the middle. Germline values: CDR1 KGHSH, CDR2 LQKENI. This CDR3 is CASSQGLNSPLHF. The CDR3 bases are TGTGCCAGCTCACAGGGCCTTAATTCACCCCTCCACTTT.

On this clone itself: This sample also contains other DNA sequences that code for the same CDR3. The chain has TRBV6-6 and TRBJ2-1; no clear D. Trimming took 2 bases from V and 4 from J, leaving 6 bases between them. The CDR3 has 13 residues. Germline-derived CDR1 and CDR2 are MNHNY and SVGAGI (reference sequence). CDR3 nucleotide sequence: TGTGCCAGCAGTTACCTGGATTACAATGAGCAGTTCTTC. Translation: CASSYLDYNEQFF.

The chain joins TRBV28 to TRBJ2-2, with D unclear. The germline V and J ends were trimmed by 5 bases and 1 base, with 11 bases remaining between them. Germline values: CDR1 MDHEN, CDR2 SYDVKM. The CDR3 extends over 15 amino acids. The CDR3 loop is CASSDKKLNTGELFF. The DNA for the CDR3 is TGTGCCAGCAGTGACAAGAAACTGAACACCGGGGAGCTGTTTTTT.

This chain connects TRBV9 to TRBJ1-1, with D tentatively TRBD1 (5 bases). CDR1 and CDR2 (germline): SGDLS, YYNGEE. The length of the CDR3 is 13 residues. V lost 6 bases and J lost 1, with 10 bases in between. In nucleotides, the CDR3 is TGTGCCAGCAACCGAGGACAGAACACTGAAGCTTTCTTT. This translates into CASNRGQNTEAFF.

This clone came up once. The rearrangement joins TRBV7-9 to TRBJ1-3, with D unresolved. In germline, CDR1 is SEHNR, CDR2 FQNEAQ (reference sequence). V was trimmed by 3 bases and J by 2 bases, leaving 8 bases between them. The CDR3 is 14 amino acids. CDR3 sequence reads: CASSFNRAGNTIYF. As DNA, the CDR3 is TGTGCCAGCAGCTTCAATAGGGCTGGAAACACCATATATTTT.

The chain uses TRBV7-8 and TRBJ1-3; D call uncertain. From germline, CDR1 is SGHVS and CDR2 FQNEAQ. CDR3 length: 14 amino acids. Trimming removed 8 bases from V and 0 bases from J, with 11 bases in between. For the CDR3, the DNA is TGTGCCAGCTCATATGGGAGCTCTGGAAACACCATATATTTT. Residues: CASSYGSSGNTIYF.

This clone has just one count. The chain has TRBV18 and TRBJ1-5, with D unclear. The V gene lost 2 bases and the J gene lost 4 bases, with 9 bases spanning the gap. The CDR3 consists of 14 residues. CDR1 and CDR2 from the germline V gene are KGHSH and LQKENI. This chain's CDR3 is CASSPSGENQPQHF. CDR3 DNA sequence: TGTGCCAGCTCACCAAGCGGGGAAAATCAGCCCCAGCATTTT.

This clone was recorded only once. The V call is TRBV7-7, the J call TRBJ2-7; TRBD1 agrees at 10 bases. Germline CDR1 SSHAT, CDR2 FNYEAQ (reference sequence). V gave up 5 bases and J gave up 2 bases; unmatched junction bases: 6. The CDR3 runs to 15 residues. Here the CDR3 reads CASSPIGTGAYEQYF. The CDR3 DNA is TGTGCCAGCAGCCCTATCGGGACAGGGGCCTACGAGCAGTACTTC. The full variable domain, its missing parts supplied by reference TRBV7-7 and TRBJ2-7, is GAGVSQSPRYKVTKRGQDVTLRCDPISSHATLYWYQQALGQGPEFLTYFNYEAQPDKSGLPSDRFSAERPEGSISTLTIQRTEQRDSAMYRCASSPIGTGAYEQYFGPGTRLTVT.

This chain links TRBV5-8 with TRBJ2-5, with 12 bases fitting TRBD2. The length of the CDR3 is 16 residues. Trimming cost V 0 bases and J 5 bases; bases outside gene matches: 5. Germline lookup yields CDR1 SGHTS and CDR2 YDEGEE. The CDR3 here is CASSLASGRVVETQYF. CDR3 nucleotides: TGTGCCAGCAGCTTGGCTAGCGGGAGGGTGGTGGAGACCCAGTACTTC.

The V call is TRBV7-9, the J call TRBJ1-1; D is perhaps TRBD1 (6 bases). This CDR3 is 13 amino acids long. Trimming took off 5 bases at V and 4 bases at J, with 11 bases between the two ends. Germline CDR1 SEHNR, CDR2 FQNEAQ (reference sequence). In DNA, the CDR3 is TGTGCCAGCAGCCCAAAGACAGGCACTGAAGCTTTCTTT. Translating it yields CASSPKTGTEAFF.